The 2 T cell receptor beta chains reported below all come from one sample, sequenced in a study of T cells in Graves' hyperthyroidism and ophthalmopathy. Researchers took RNA transcripts and amplified the TCR beta CDR3 regions from them. The HTBI primer set served for first-round RT-PCR of the TCR CDR3. TCRdb reprocessed the multiplex PCR reads with MiXCR, giving one entry per CDR3 protein. The table lists over 350,000 distinct CDR3 sequences, less than 20% of them singletons. The sequenced sample consisted of blood. Receptors originate from a man younger than 35 with Graves' ophthalmopathy.

The chain couples TRBV10-3 to TRBJ1-1; D not resolved. Deletions cut 7 bases from V and 4 bases from J, with 10 bases between. The CDR3 loop spans 12 amino acids. Germline V gene lookup returns CDR1 ENHRY and CDR2 SYGVKD. The CDR3 loop reads CAITDGSTEAFF. CDR3 DNA sequence: TGTGCCATCACCGACGGGAGCACTGAAGCTTTCTTT.

This clonotype was recorded many times. This sequence joins TRBV5-1 and TRBJ2-7; 9 bases agree with TRBD1. V shed 7 bases, J shed 2 bases, and the junction held 4 bases outside the gene matches. The germline gives CDR1 SGHRS, CDR2 YFSETQ. CDR3 length: 13 amino acids. CDR3 amino acids: CASRTGATYEQYF. CDR3 DNA: TGCGCCAGCCGGACAGGGGCGACCTACGAGCAGTACTTC.